This TCR beta chain stems from a study of human T cells and chemical hapten exposure. The germline V gene has CDR1 SGHRS and CDR2 YFSETQ. Trimming cost V 3 bases and J 0 bases, with 13 bases left between them. CDR3 length equals 15 residues. As concerns this clonotype: No antigen is known for it.

Regarding time point: healthy volunteer bleed at 2 weeks. Total RNA extraction was carried out from unfractionated whole blood. The library gave individual cDNA molecules unique molecular identifiers. In the authors' methods: Ranging from roughly 23,224 to 700,000, TCR counts per sample had a median value of approximately 99,000. TCRdb recomputed calls from the RACE reads with MiXCR, one row per CDR3 protein. The V and J calls, along with clone size, are taken from TCRdb and not from the paper's own processing. The profile shows some 120,000 distinct CDR3 sequences, roughly 9% of them singletons. General study results and limits: No shift was seen in TCRs above 1 in 1000 frequency with DPC sensitization.

The sequenced material came from whole blood. The chain carries TRBV5-1 and TRBJ2-7; D may be TRBD2 (6 bases). The TCR comes from a male donor in good health. Some clones in this sample may be carry-over from other donors' samples. CDR3 nucleotide sequence: TGCGCCAGCAGCTCTGGCCGGGGGAACTCCTACGAGCAGTACTTC. Its protein product is CASSSGRGNSYEQYF.